The source of this TCR beta chain is a study of CXCR3-negative and CXCR3-positive naive CD8 T cells. Study findings and constraints: Researchers reported similar TRBV-TRBJ usage in naive CXCR3-negative and CXCR3-positive cells, though memory differed.

Details on this clonotype: Its antigen is unknown.

Libraries of TRB cDNA were made by 5' RACE and carried UMIs. Using the 5' RACE reads, TCRdb records one entry per CDR3 protein without DNA. The record lists over 100,000 distinct CDR3 sequences, of which the ten most abundant hold under 0.5%. Naive CD8+ T cells displayed a CD45RO-CCR7+CD27+CD95- phenotype. There are 17 residues in the CDR3. Germline CDR1 SSHAT, CDR2 FNYEAQ (reference sequence). Sequences were obtained from naive CXCR3- CD8+ T cells from blood. Stated subset: CD45RO-CCR7+CD27+CD95- naive CD8+ T cells lacking CXCR3 (TNR3-). The chain has TRBV7-7 and TRBJ2-7; absent DNA, TCRdb's TRBD1 call cannot be checked. This sequence was found in a human donor in good health. Some clones in this sample may be carry-over from other donors' samples. This CDR3 is CASSLTPGPPTPSEQYF.